The next 10 T cell receptor beta chains were all read from a single sample in a study of identical twins. Each CDR3 protein gets one entry after TCRdb re-called the 5' RACE reads with MiXCR. The table has roughly 720,000 distinct CDR3 sequences, roughly 18% seen once. This same sample was also taken into another study, of T cells expressing NK-cell markers.

The sample was PBMCs. Receptors were obtained from a woman under 30 in good health.

Only a few counts were recorded for this clonotype. This sequence joins TRBV20-1 and TRBJ2-5; the D is unclear. V was trimmed by 0 bases and J by 2 bases, leaving 13 bases between them. Germline assignment: CDR1 DFQATT and CDR2 SNEGSKA (reference sequence). The CDR3 loop spans 15 amino acids. In nucleotides, the CDR3 is TGCAGTGCTAGAGATCGTAAAGGGAATCAAGAGACCCAGTACTTC. Amino acids: CSARDRKGNQETQYF.

The CDR3 sequence is CASSHGTVQKTGELFF. The CDR3 nucleotides read TGTGCCAGCAGCCACGGGACAGTGCAAAAGACCGGGGAGCTGTTTTTT. The chain employs TRBV11-2 and TRBJ2-2; 7 nucleotides agree with TRBD1. V lost 5 bases and J lost 5; bases outside the gene matches: 11. The CDR3 consists of 16 residues. Per germline, CDR1 SGHAT and CDR2 FQNNGV.

This clonotype occurred a few times. V usage is TRBV6-1 and J usage is TRBJ2-5; no clear D gene. The CDR3 loop spans 13 amino acids. V was shortened by 8 bases and J by 5 bases, with 15 bases between the two germline ends. Germline assignment: CDR1 MNHNS and CDR2 SASEGT. CDR3 amino acids: CASLGVTLETQYF. The CDR3 DNA reads as TGTGCCAGCCTGGGCGTGACGCTCGAGACCCAGTACTTC.

This clonotype was counted many times. The chain is built from TRBV11-2 and TRBJ1-3; D possibly corresponds to TRBD1 (5 bases). V lost 4 bases and J 0 bases, leaving 10 bases between the germline ends. Germline CDR1 is SGHAT and CDR2 is FQNNGV. This CDR3 region has 15 residues. The CDR3 loop is CASSSVGGSGNTIYF. CDR3 bases: TGTGCCAGCAGCTCGGTGGGGGGCTCTGGAAACACCATATATTTT.

This clonotype showed up just a few times. The CDR3 does not end in the conserved phenylalanine or tryptophan, so this is likely a read error. The limits of the CDR3 on the DNA are not certain, so only TCRdb's listed CDR3 is given. CDR3 region: CASSYGVGSAKFCD. The V call is TRBV6-5, the J call TRBJ2-1. Germline values: CDR1 MNHEY, CDR2 SVGAGI. The CDR3 contains 14 residues when both ends are counted.

V usage is TRBV20-1 and J usage is TRBJ2-3; D possibly uses TRBD1 or TRBD2 (5 bases each). Trimming removed 6 bases at V and 2 bases at J, with 18 bases between. CDR3 length: 15 residues. CDR1 and CDR2 (germline): DFQATT, SNEGSKA (reference sequence). The CDR3 DNA sequence: TGCAGTGCCCCGAGGGACGGGGATGACACAGATACGCAGTATTTT. Encoded protein: CSAPRDGDDTDTQYF.

This clonotype came up a few times. The chain has TRBV6-5 and TRBJ1-2; the D is unclear. CDR3 size: 15 residues. Trimming cost V 4 bases and J 4 bases, with 16 bases left between them. Germline V lookup: CDR1 MNHEY, CDR2 SVGAGI. The CDR3 reads CASSSPGQRSYGYTF. The CDR3 nucleotides read TGTGCCAGCAGTTCCCCCGGCCAGCGGAGCTATGGCTACACCTTC.

This clonotype was found many times. The V gene is TRBV12-3 or TRBV12-4, the J gene TRBJ1-4, with 7 nucleotides matching TRBD1. Germline trimming cut 5 bases from V and 2 bases from J; bases unmatched to any gene: 2. CDR3 length: 14 residues. This CDR3 is CASSQTGTNEKLFF. CDR3 sequence (DNA): TGTGCCAGCAGTCAGACAGGGACTAATGAAAAACTGTTTTTT.

The chain joins TRBV11-3 to TRBJ2-5; no clear D gene. The CDR3 spans 13 residues. CDR1 and CDR2 (germline): SGHNT, YENEEA. Trimming cost V 5 bases and J 0 bases, with 7 bases left between them. CDR3 in DNA: TGTGCCAGCAGCGTCCGGAACCAAGAGACCCAGTACTTC. This encodes CASSVRNQETQYF.

Only a few counts were recorded for this clonotype. The chain recombines TRBV5-5 with TRBJ2-3; D is unresolved. This CDR3 has 14 amino acids. V lost 3 bases and J 4 bases, leaving 12 bases between the germline ends. Germline CDR1 reads SGHKS; CDR2 reads YYEKEE (reference sequence). CDR3 nucleotides: TGTGCCAGCAGCTACAGACTCCGGGCAGATACGCAGTATTTT. The encoded protein is CASSYRLRADTQYF.